This record looks at one T cell receptor beta chain sequence and its context. What it binds is not known. The CD8+ and CD4+ T cells were negatively isolated, with the TEMRA cells enriched by FACS. CDR3 size: 13 residues. Germline V gene lookup returns CDR1 SGHRS and CDR2 YFSETQ. Trimming took 0 bases from V and 6 from J, leaving 9 bases between them. This entry comes from a study of CD8 T cells in Susac syndrome. Random hexamers served to reverse transcribe roughly 0.5 to 1 ug RNA. TCRdb analysed the immunoSEQ multiplex PCR reads with MiXCR anew, one entry per CDR3 protein. The sample includes 150,000 to 200,000 distinct CDR3 sequences, just under 95% seen only once; the top ten take just over 0.13%. Findings of the study overall: The authors acknowledged that the study's TCR sequencing and HLA analysis involved relatively few individuals.

Sequenced sample: CD4+ T cells from PBMCs. This TCR was sampled from a human donor in good health. The rearrangement joins TRBV5-1 to TRBJ1-1; D is unresolved. CDR3 DNA sequence: TGCGCCAGCAGCTTGGAAGGGAGTCCTGAAGCTTTCTTT. This sequence encodes CASSLEGSPEAFF.